These T cell receptor beta chains were read from a single sample in a study of blood T cell repertoires in COVID-19. The assay was immunoSEQ multiplex PCR, and TCRdb's table has in-frame clones only and misses some. In the table there are some 44,000 clones, around 92% of which are singletons. The material sequenced was peripheral blood. These receptors originate from a human donor in a cohort sampled during active COVID-19. The CDR3 runs from the conserved cysteine through the conserved F or W.

TRBV5-1 | CASRPGGTWSYEQYF
TRBV19 | CASSIAGQGVYEQYF
TRBV5-1 | CASSLQGYGSYNEQFF
TRBV5-4 | CASSLGGRGGSGIQYF
TRBV7-2 | CASSSHAGGVYEQYF
TRBV11-3 | CASSSMGGADTQYF
TRBV29-1 | CSVEAGGTYEQYF
TRBV2 | CARRTNNEQFF
TRBV19 | CASSTQGVTGELFF
TRBV24-1 | CATSDFSGHEQFF
TRBV12-3/TRBV12-4 | CASSLGAYGYTF